Sequencing of this T cell receptor (beta chain) was carried out in a study of cytomegalovirus exposure and HLA in healthy donors listed by TCRdb under 2017. Notes on the research overall: According to an earlier analysis of 550 to 700 of the donors, about 180 million T cells yielded roughly 100 million unique TCR beta sequences and roughly 280 Gb of sequence data. An early release covering some 640 HLA-typed donors comprised about 310 gigabases of sequencing data and approximately 85 million unique TCR sequences. Of the roughly 420 genotyped donors, 75% to 85% were placed in the genetic ancestry cluster associated with self-reported Caucasian donors. The aim of the study was to test whether cataloging public T cell receptors could identify signatures of past pathogen exposure. The T cell repertoires of about 700 subjects were profiled by immunosequencing and related to cytomegalovirus serostatus. Besides the first cohort of approximately 670 subjects, a separate validation cohort made up of over a hundred different subjects was used. To predict cytomegalovirus infection status, the study combined high-throughput TCR immunosequencing, statistical association of individual TCRs with disease status, and machine learning. To study patterns of TCR occurrence, a later analysis re-analyzed previously published TCR beta repertoires from 500 to 850 donors and added high-resolution HLA genotyping. The later analysis used no new phenotypic data to find candidate immune exposures, relying instead on TCR beta sequences and their occurrence across donors. In an earlier analysis of 550 to 700 of the donors, high-throughput TCR beta sequencing was used to judge whether each TCR beta V gene segment behaved as functional or pseudogenic. Alongside the repertoire data, information on donor age, sex, ethnicity and CMV serostatus was compiled. A later genetic analysis used genome-wide SNP genotypes for 398 of the 666 donors, treating that subset as a discovery cohort. Every discovery cohort repertoire had been produced on one sequencing platform. HLA typing included class I and class II loci at four-digit resolution. The number of donors typed differed by locus, with roughly 629-640 for A, B, C, DRB1 and DQB1, more than 500 for DQA1, approximately 570 for DPA1, and approximately 470 for DPB1. Because of strong linkage in the cohort, 4 to 6 DR-DQ haplotypes were treated as single units for association and clustering. Among around 400 genotyped donors of the cohort, an average of around 250,000 unique TCR beta nucleotide sequences was sequenced per donor, of which roughly 17% were non-productive. Overall study results and their limits: Compared with equally common non-associated chains, HLA-associated TCR beta chains in a later analysis were more clonally expanded and had lower generation probabilities. Correlated functional status among segregating V segments might be attributable to linkage disequilibrium, but an unknown experimental factor could not be ruled out. In an earlier analysis of roughly 500 of the donors, most TCR beta V segments appeared in productive rearrangements about 87% or about 30% of the time, broadly matching IMGT annotations. In a later analysis, most CMV-associated TCR beta chains were found to appear HLA-restricted, with HLA associations seemingly driven largely by CMV exposure. In both the original and validation cohorts, the classifier was reported to diagnose cytomegalovirus status with high specificity and sensitivity. Across donors, most TCR sequences were observed very rarely, whereas some public TCRs were present in many individuals. A cluster of highly shared sequence variants was judged likely to represent a technical artifact of the sequencing pipeline. CMV serostatus was the only immune exposure information available for the cohort. A total of 150 or so TCR beta chains were listed by the study as associated with cytomegalovirus. In a later genetic analysis, fewer N-insertions in productive TCRs were reported among donors in an Asian-associated ancestry cluster than the roughly 700-donor mean. HLA typing was unavailable for some donors at each locus, so association tests used only the typed subset. The authors suggested that the approach could potentially be extended to other disease states and immunological phenotypes. Approximately 16 rarely observed V segments, including chromosome 9 orphons, were excluded from the earlier analysis of some 590 of the donors because counts were too low. Roughly uniform sequencing depth across donors was assumed in presence/absence analyses, although this assumption may not hold. A later analysis reported that several top co-occurrence clusters appeared linked to parvovirus B19, influenza, CMV and Epstein-Barr virus. Some IMGT-functional V segments, including TRBV6-2 and TRBV6-3, could not be told apart with the 87-base-pair reads, so those segments were excluded. In a later genetic analysis, a missense DCLRE1C variant was associated with V-gene and J-gene trimming of TCR beta chains, and the association was replicated in an independent cohort. Specific HLA alleles were associated with 15,000 to 20,000 TCR beta sequences at a false discovery rate of 0.05 in a later analysis. A few of the identified cytomegalovirus-associated TCR beta chains were confirmed in vitro to be specific for cytomegalovirus antigens. This cohort had only TCR beta chains sequenced, and the lack of alpha or paired-chain data limited which features could be detected. A further reported finding was that TCR beta sequences accurately predicted the HLA-A and HLA-B alleles for most subjects in the first cohort. According to a later analysis, TCR association rates differed among HLA loci, with DRB1 alleles showing the most associated TCRs and HLA-C alleles showing the fewest. When HLA alleles, especially DR and DQ, strongly co-occurred, attributing TCR associations to individual alleles was difficult.

In total, 630 or so healthy bone marrow donors made up the cohort. At the time of sampling, all cohort members were nominally healthy, though unrecorded immune exposures were likely present. The donor tested CMV seronegative and was one of the 352 seronegative cohort members. A peripheral blood sample was collected from each donor, and TCR beta sequencing was performed on peripheral blood mononuclear cells. The Qiagen DNeasy Blood Extraction Kit was used to extract genomic DNA from the blood cell samples. Libraries were prepared through the immunoSEQ multiplex PCR assay. For the multiplex PCR, a mixture combining 60 forward primers for TCR Vbeta segments and 13 reverse primers for TCR Jbeta segments was used. Amplification of the CDR3 region of rearranged TCR beta genes was performed with a multiplex PCR assay on genomic DNA. Amplified TCR beta libraries were sequenced as 87-base-pair reads on the Illumina HiSeq System. In the source study's methods: Across the roughly 670 repertoires, a later analysis counted 60 million to 90 million unique TCR beta chains, around 11 million of which were shared by at least two donors. A nearest-neighbor algorithm error-corrected the raw reads and collapsed the reads into unique sequences, merging closely related sequences to remove PCR and sequencing errors. CDR3 sequences were aligned to IMGT reference sequences to assign V, D and J gene segments. For a sequence to be retained, a match of at least six nucleotides was required to both a V gene segment and a J gene segment. A rearrangement counted as productive if the CDR3 had no stop codons and remained in frame with V and J, and every other rearrangement counted as non-productive. Following IMGT convention, CDR3 was defined as the stretch from the second conserved V-encoded cysteine to the conserved J-encoded phenylalanine. The earlier analysis of roughly 590 of the donors excluded sequences that lacked an unambiguous match to a single V gene segment. In an earlier analysis of approximately 550 of the donors, V segments were called functional above 56.7% productive rearrangements and were called segregating when the between-donor standard deviation exceeded 5%. A statistical classification framework was developed to diagnose cytomegalovirus status using the catalog of TCR beta chain sequences. In a later analysis, V and J genes were assigned by comparing TCR nucleotide sequences against IMGT/GENE-DB human TR gene sequences. In a later analysis, CDR3 sequences and most-parsimonious VDJ recombination scenarios were assigned using the TCRdist pipeline. A later analysis defined each TCR beta chain by its CDR3 amino acid sequence plus V-gene family, and excluded reads lacking a unique V-gene family. In a later analysis, several hundred highly shared, low-generation-probability nucleotide sequences were removed to address suspected cross-contamination and a sequencing artifact. In a later analysis, a clonal expansion index was calculated for each public chain from normalized within-repertoire ranks of inferred template counts. In a later analysis, generation probabilities were computed with a VDJ recombination model fitted to out-of-frame rearrangements, and the resulting probabilities were checked against IGoR. A later analysis scored TCR-TCR, TCR-HLA and TCR-CMV co-occurrence with hypergeometric tests, applying a repertoire-size bias correction to TCR pairs. A later analysis estimated false discovery rates by permuting HLA or CMV assignments 20 times. In a later analysis, co-occurring TCRs were grouped using DBSCAN, and TCRdist sequence similarity was added for clustering within HLA-allele-positive subsets. Repertoires with fewer than 30,000 or more than 120,000 public chains, plus five repertoires with anomalous nucleotide sharing, were excluded from co-occurrence clustering. TCRdb re-hosts the immuneACCESS table, in-frame sequences only. Its copies lack some clones; in the studies checked, an unresolved V gene accounts for under half of them, and the cause for the rest is not known. Clonal size and the V and J genes are those of that table, whereas D and trimming came from the DNA. This sample gives over 150,000 clones in total; 65% to 75% of them show up just once. Approximately 2.6% of the sample goes to the ten largest clones.

With respect to this clone: The clone's antigen remains unknown. Base qualities are not recorded, but no much larger clone differs from it by a single base.

The germline V gene encodes CDR1 KGHSH and CDR2 LQKENI. The CDR3 has 14 amino acids, counting the end cysteine and valine. The CDR3 DNA has 42 bases and is translated from base 1. Trimming at the junction amounts to 6 bases on V and 1 base on J, and the germline ends lie 13 bases apart. Input material: PBMCs. The sequence links TRBV18 to TRBJ2-7, with an unclear D gene assignment. The sequence was collected from a man between 18 and 35 years old in good health and CMV-seronegative. The CDR3 is CASSPSHSSYEQYV. At the DNA level, the sequence is TGTGCCAGCTCGCCATCGCACAGTTCCTACGAGCAGTACGTC.